These 16 T cell receptor beta chains share one sample of origin, sequenced in a study of blood T cell repertoires in COVID-19. The repertoire was sequenced with immunoSEQ multiplex PCR; TCRdb's copy has only in-frame clones and lacks some. The table shows around 64,000 clones, with roughly 90% occurring only once. The sample consisted of peripheral blood. Receptors originate from a human donor in a cohort sampled during active COVID-19.

The chain uses TRBV4-2 and TRBJ2-7, with a tentative D call TRBD1 (6 bases). Germline CDR1 LGHNA, CDR2 YNFKEQ. CDR3 size: 14 residues. The ends were cut back, 4 bases at V and 0 bases at J, with 10 bases in the middle. Written as DNA, the CDR3 is TGTGCCAGCAGCCCCCCAGGGGACTCCTACGAGCAGTACTTC. Protein product: CASSPPGDSYEQYF.

The chain employs TRBV7-2 and TRBJ2-7; D gene unclear. The germline CDR1 and CDR2 sequences are SGHTA and FQGNSA. This CDR3 is built from 13 residues. The V gene lost 1 base and the J gene lost 2 bases, with 6 bases spanning the gap. The CDR3: CASSLGTPYEQYF. In nucleotides, the CDR3 is TGTGCCAGCAGCTTAGGTACACCCTACGAGCAGTACTTC.

The chain joins TRBV9 to TRBJ2-1; 9 bases line up with TRBD2. The V gene's germline CDR1 is SGDLS and CDR2 YYNGEE. With 2 bases clipped from V and 6 bases from J, the junction kept 12 bases outside the gene matches. The CDR3 has 17 amino acids. This CDR3 is CASSVTIGLAGPNEQFF. The CDR3 bases are TGTGCCAGCAGCGTCACCATAGGGCTAGCGGGACCCAATGAGCAGTTCTTC.

The chain employs TRBV11-2 and TRBJ2-7, with 11 bases aligning to TRBD2. J was trimmed by 3 bases and V by 2 bases; bases with no gene match: 6. Germline loops: CDR1 SGHAT, CDR2 FQNNGV. This CDR3 spans 16 amino acids. The CDR3 sequence: CASSLTGLAGGYEQYF. The CDR3 DNA reads as TGTGCCAGCAGCTTAACCGGACTAGCGGGCGGCTACGAGCAGTACTTC. Full variable domain (remainder filled in from reference TRBV11-2 and TRBJ2-7): EAGVAQSPRYKIIEKRQSVAFWCNPISGHATLYWYQQILGQGPKLLIQFQNNGVVDDSQLPKDRFSAERLKGVDSTLKIQPAKLEDSAVYLCASSLTGLAGGYEQYFGPGTRLTVT.

The chain couples TRBV25-1 to TRBJ1-3, with a weak D call TRBD1 (6 bases). Germline-derived CDR1 and CDR2 are MGHDK and SYGVNS. The CDR3 consists of 16 residues. V was pared by 5 bases and J by 0 bases, with 14 bases between. The CDR3 protein is CASSSRGVSSGNTIYF. The CDR3 DNA reads TGTGCCAGCAGTAGCAGGGGTGTTAGCTCTGGAAACACCATATATTTT.

The rearrangement uses TRBV5-1 and TRBJ2-2, with 11 bases fitting TRBD2. V was pared by 0 bases and J by 6 bases, with 13 bases of the junction left unmatched. The CDR3 totals 19 residues. Germline V gene sequence: CDR1 SGHRS, CDR2 YFSETQ. As DNA, the CDR3 is TGCGCCAGCAGCTTGGGAGTAGCGGGAGGGCAGCAAATCCCCGGGGAGCTGTTTTTT. It yields the protein CASSLGVAGGQQIPGELFF.

This clone was seen a single time. The CDR3 reads CASSPGWRSGSTDTQYF. The CDR3 DNA follows: TGTGCCAGCAGCCCCGGGTGGAGGAGCGGGAGCACAGATACGCAGTATTTT. V and J are TRBV27 and TRBJ2-3, with D perhaps TRBD2 (6 bases). V was pared by 6 bases and J by 0 bases, with 19 bases between. From germline, CDR1 is MNHEY and CDR2 SMNVEV (reference sequence). This CDR3 is built from 17 residues.

This chain links TRBV14 with TRBJ2-5; 10 bases line up with TRBD2. Germline V gene lookup returns CDR1 SGHDN and CDR2 FVKESK. This CDR3 has 16 amino acids. Trimming at V came to 4 bases and at J to 5 bases, leaving 10 bases not matched to a gene. The CDR3: CASSPGLAGVGETQYF. The CDR3 nucleotides read TGTGCCAGCAGCCCCGGCCTAGCGGGAGTCGGGGAGACCCAGTACTTC.

This rearrangement joins TRBV28 to TRBJ2-1, with 14 bases aligning to TRBD2. CDR3 size: 16 residues. Per the germline V gene, CDR1 is MDHEN and CDR2 is SYDVKM. V lost 6 bases, J lost 9 bases, and 10 bases stayed unmatched. The CDR3, as DNA: TGTGCCAGCAGGACCCTCGGGACTAGCGGGAGAACTGAGCAGTTCTTC. Translation: CASRTLGTSGRTEQFF.

The gene calls are TRBV6-6 and TRBJ1-4; D might be TRBD1 (6 bases). Looked up from germline, CDR1 is MNHNY and CDR2 is SVGAGI (reference sequence). The CDR3 covers 15 residues. Trimming removed 5 bases at V and 4 bases at J, with 14 bases between. The DNA for the CDR3 is TGTGCCAGCAGTCCGAGACAGGAGCTTAATGAAAAACTGTTTTTT. Protein product: CASSPRQELNEKLFF.

This clone has more than one count but fewer than ten. The V call is TRBV7-9, the J call TRBJ1-3; 10 bases agree with TRBD1. The V segment lost 5 bases and the J segment 0 bases; nucleotides outside the gene matches: 4. The CDR3 spans 16 residues. Germline CDR1 reads SEHNR; CDR2 reads FQNEAQ (reference sequence). CDR3 DNA sequence: TGTGCCAGCAGCAGACAGGGGGCGGTCTCTGGAAACACCATATATTTT. Its protein is CASSRQGAVSGNTIYF.

The chain carries TRBV3-1 (or the pseudogene TRBV3-2) and TRBJ1-1, with a possible D match to TRBD1 (6 bases). Germline assignment: CDR1 LGHDT and CDR2 YNNKEL (reference sequence). The CDR3 is 14 amino acids. The V and J ends lost 4 bases and 2 bases respectively, with 11 bases between them. The CDR3 loop reads CASSRGTYNTEAFF. CDR3 nucleotides: TGTGCCAGCAGCCGAGGGACATACAACACTGAAGCTTTCTTT.

This chain uses TRBV19 with TRBJ2-7; D is unclear. Germline V gene lookup returns CDR1 LNHDA and CDR2 SQIVND (reference sequence). V gave up 6 bases and J gave up 3 bases, with 12 bases separating them. The CDR3 length is 13 residues. The CDR3 bases are TGTGCCAGTAGCCTGCCCCACGGCTACGAGCAGTACTTC. Translation: CASSLPHGYEQYF.

Comments on this clone: Germline and junction disagree at one end, which may indicate a read error. The rearrangement joins TRBV7-2 to TRBJ2-7; 9 bases line up with TRBD1. This CDR3 contains 13 residues. Germline V gene lookup returns CDR1 SGHTA and CDR2 FQGNSA. The CDR3 nucleotides read TGTGCCGGCAGCCGGGACAGGGCGGCGTCGGCGGTCTTC. It specifies CAGSRDRAASAVF.

The chain has TRBV13 and TRBJ1-1; D remains unclear. Trimming removed 0 bases at V and 2 bases at J, with 10 bases between. Germline CDR1 is PRHDT and CDR2 is FYEKMQ (reference sequence). The CDR3 length is 15 residues. The CDR3 DNA is TGTGCCAGCAGCTTAGGCCTGTGGGCTAACACTGAAGCTTTCTTT. Translating it yields CASSLGLWANTEAFF.

The chain combines TRBV11-3 with TRBJ2-1; no clear D. Trimming pared 1 base from V and 7 bases from J, leaving 5 bases between. CDR3 length: 12 residues. Germline values: CDR1 SGHNT, CDR2 YENEEA. CDR3 region: CASSLGQNEQFF. The CDR3 coding sequence is TGTGCCAGCAGCTTAGGGCAAAATGAGCAGTTCTTC. The full variable domain, in which reference TRBV11-3 and TRBJ2-1 provide the parts outside the CDR3, is EAGVVQSPRYKIIEKKQPVAFWCNPISGHNTLYWYLQNLGQGPELLIRYENEEAVDDSQLPKDRFSAERLKGVDSTLKIQPAELGDSAVYLCASSLGQNEQFFGPGTRLTVL.